These 5 T cell receptor beta chains originate from one sample sequenced in a study of control samples from healthy donors and cancer patients. Method: immunoSEQ multiplex PCR; TCRdb's copy keeps in-frame clones and lacks some. The repertoire holds roughly 190,000 clones, with approximately 91% as singletons. The source material was blood. The receptors were sampled from a man aged 25 to 40 in good health.

The V call is TRBV5-1, the J call TRBJ1-2, with 7 bases aligning to TRBD1. Germline values: CDR1 SGHRS, CDR2 YFSETQ. CDR3 length: 15 amino acids. J gave up 8 bases and V 4 bases, and 14 bases lay outside the gene matches. CDR3 nucleotides: TGCGCCAGCAGCAAATCCGGGACAGCTCAGGGCGGCTACACCTTC. It codes for CASSKSGTAQGGYTF.

The chain recombines TRBV19 with TRBJ1-2; D is undetermined. The CDR3 is 11 amino acids. CDR1 is LNHDA and CDR2 is SQIVND in the germline V gene (reference sequence). Trimming pared 10 bases from V and 0 bases from J, leaving 6 bases between. For the CDR3, the DNA is TGTGCCACCTTCTCTAACTATGGCTACACCTTC. Amino acids: CATFSNYGYTF. The entire variable domain, with the rest obtained from reference TRBV19 and TRBJ1-2, is as follows: DGGITQSPKYLFRKEGQNVTLSCEQNLNHDAMYWYRQDPGQGLRLIYYSQIVNDFQKGDIAEGYSVSREKKESFPLTVTSAQKNPTAFYLCATFSNYGYTFGSGTRLTVV.

The chain uses TRBV18 and TRBJ2-6, with D unclear. CDR1 is KGHSH, CDR2 LQKENI, per germline. Trimming took off 4 bases at V and 1 base at J, with 5 bases between the two ends. The CDR3 spans 14 residues. Here the CDR3 reads CASSLPSGANVLTF. DNA for the CDR3: TGTGCCAGCTCACTCCCATCTGGGGCCAACGTCCTGACTTTC.

In its sample, this clone was seen once. The J gene is TRBJ2-7, the V gene TRBV7-2; perhaps TRBD2 as D (6 bases). Germline values: CDR1 SGHTA, CDR2 FQGNSA. The V gene lost 7 bases and the J gene lost 7 bases, with 20 bases spanning the gap. The CDR3 extends over 14 amino acids. CDR3 in DNA: TGTGCCAGCACCGCGGGGAGGACCCCCCCTGAGCAGTACTTC. Its protein is CASTAGRTPPEQYF.

The chain links TRBV30 to TRBJ2-3, with 9 bases identical to TRBD2. The V gene end was trimmed by 1 base and the J gene end by 5 bases; junction bases not matched to a gene: 4. The CDR3 is 14 amino acids. Germline assignment: CDR1 GTSNPN and CDR2 SVGIG (reference sequence). CDR3 sequence reads: CAWSGLAGRDTQYF. For the CDR3, the DNA is TGTGCCTGGAGTGGGCTAGCGGGGAGAGATACGCAGTATTTT.